This TCR beta chain was sequenced for a study of shared clonotypes between healthy human individuals. Ten immunoSEQ deep assay plates were used by the authors to sequence unsorted PBMC DNA. Sequencing was performed with immunoSEQ multiplex PCR; in TCRdb, only in-frame clones are kept and a portion is missing. This sample has hundreds of thousands of clones; 79% occur once, and the top ten carry less than 15%. The germline V and J ends were trimmed by 4 bases and 5 bases, with 11 bases remaining between them. The CDR3 runs to 13 residues. Per the germline V gene, CDR1 is SGHTA and CDR2 is FQGNSA. The gene calls are TRBV7-2 and TRBJ2-5; D is unclear. This receptor was obtained from a woman aged 40 to 50 in good health. Some clones in this sample may be carry-over from other donors' samples. Sequencing was performed on PBMCs. DNA for the CDR3: TGTGCCAGCAGCTCCGGACCGCGGGAGACCCAGTACTTC. It encodes CASSSGPRETQYF.